The rows below give T cell receptor beta chains drawn from one sample of a study of read filtering for tumor transcriptome and immune sequencing. TCRdb processed the reads anew with MiXCR; each CDR3 protein has one entry. Of around 40,000 distinct CDR3 sequences detected, 10% to 15% appear once; the ten largest clones hold roughly a third. The specimen was a population of CD138-negative cells sorted from bone marrow. Every receptor here comes from a donor at least 40 years old with multiple myeloma. Both conserved end residues are part of each CDR3. The D gene is left open where the match is weak. Some rows mark clone size as missing; the rest say once, few, many or name a class of expanded clone.

abundance | j_gene | v_gene | d_gene | CDR3aa | CDR3nt
many | TRBJ2-7 | TRBV2 | . | CASSYRPTVGDEQYF | TGTGCCAGCAGTTACCGGCCGACAGTCGGCGACGAGCAGTACTTC
few | TRBJ2-7 | TRBV19 | TRBD2 | CASSPGLARYEQYF | TGTGCCAGTAGTCCAGGACTAGCGCGCTACGAGCAGTACTTC
medium-sized | TRBJ2-1 | TRBV20-1 | . | CSAREGGKSYNEQFF | TGCAGTGCTAGAGAAGGGGGGAAAAGTTACAATGAGCAGTTCTTC
many | TRBJ2-1 | TRBV20-1 | TRBD2 | CSAKTSGGASEQFF | TGCAGTGCTAAAACTAGCGGGGGGGCGAGTGAGCAGTTCTTC
. | TRBJ1-3 | TRBV5-5 | . | CASSLAGGNTIYF | TGTGCCAGCAGCTTGGCTGGGGGAAACACCATATATTTT
many | TRBJ2-7 | TRBV28 | TRBD1 | CASRPNPGQGHYEQYF | TGTGCCAGCAGGCCCAACCCTGGACAGGGGCATTACGAGCAGTACTTC
many | TRBJ2-6 | TRBV29-1 | . | CAIRVSGANVLTF | TGCGCCATAAGGGTCTCTGGGGCCAACGTCCTGACTTTC
many | TRBJ1-5 | TRBV6-5 | . | CASSYTTGSDQPQHF | TGTGCCAGCAGTTACACTACAGGGTCGGATCAGCCCCAGCATTTT
few | TRBJ2-1 | TRBV29-1 | . | CSVEAGLDLDGQFF | TGCAGCGTTGAGGCGGGGCTAGACCTTGATGGGCAGTTCTTC
many | TRBJ2-7 | TRBV2 | TRBD1 | CASSEALGTGFDEQYF | TGTGCCAGCAGTGAAGCGCTCGGGACAGGGTTCGACGAGCAGTACTTC
. | TRBJ1-1 | TRBV5-4 | . | CASSITEDTEAFF | TGTGCCAGCAGCATTACAGAAGACACTGAAGCTTTCTTC
. | TRBJ2-7 | TRBV12-3/TRBV12-4 | TRBD1 | CASSPGQGSYEQYF | TGTGCCAGCAGTCCCGGACAGGGGTCCTACGAGCAGTACTTC
many | TRBJ1-1 | TRBV7-9 | . | CASSLEGGADTEAFF | TGTGCCAGCAGCTTAGAGGGGGGGGCGGACACTGAAGCTTTCTTT
few | TRBJ2-3 | TRBV25-1 | . | CASSDARGGASGDTQYF | TGTGCCAGCAGTGATGCGAGGGGGGGGGCTAGCGGTGATACGCAGTATTTT
many | TRBJ2-1 | TRBV30 | TRBD1 | CAWSGTGGMNEQFF | TGTGCCTGGAGCGGGACAGGGGGCATGAATGAGCAGTTCTTC
many | TRBJ2-1 | TRBV14 | TRBD2 | CASSQIAGGRNEQFF | TGTGCCAGCAGCCAAATAGCGGGGGGGCGGAATGAGCAGTTCTTC
few | TRBJ2-2 | TRBV7-2 | . | CASRSGKYTGELFF | TGTGCCAGCAGGAGTGGCAAATACACCGGGGAGCTGTTTTTT
. | TRBJ1-5 | TRBV27 | . | CASRGPGQPQHF | TGTGCCAGCAGAGGACCCGGACAGCCCCAGCATTTT
many | TRBJ2-3 | TRBV20-1 | . | CSARDWVGSSDTQYF | TGCAGTGCTAGAGATTGGGTGGGGAGTTCAGATACGCAGTATTTT
many | TRBJ2-1 | TRBV6-5 | . | CASSRPIGEQFF | TGTGCCAGCAGCCGTCCGATAGGGGAGCAGTTCTTC
many | TRBJ2-3 | TRBV20-1 | TRBD2 | CSARDFAGGGKDTQYF | TGCAGTGCTAGAGATTTCGCGGGGGGAGGTAAAGATACGCAGTATTTT
many | TRBJ2-2 | TRBV2 | TRBD1 | CASSIGQGANGELFF | TGTGCCAGCAGTATTGGACAGGGGGCTAACGGGGAGCTGTTTTTT
many | TRBJ2-7 | TRBV7-9 | TRBD1 | CASSSSWDRAVEQYF | TGTGCCAGCAGCTCAAGTTGGGACAGGGCTGTCGAGCAGTACTTC
. | TRBJ1-1 | TRBV6-1 | TRBD1 | CASHGASGRGGTEAFF | TGTGCCAGCCATGGGGCCTCTGGCAGGGGGGGAACTGAAGCTTTCTTT
many | TRBJ1-1 | TRBV12-3/TRBV12-4 | . | CATVGGENTEAFF | TGTGCCACCGTCGGGGGGGAAAACACTGAAGCTTTCTTT
many | TRBJ2-2 | TRBV12-3/TRBV12-4 | . | CASSLWGASTGELFF | TGTGCCAGCAGTTTATGGGGGGCAAGCACCGGGGAGCTGTTTTTT
many | TRBJ2-2 | TRBV27 | TRBD2 | CASSRGGVFGELFF | TGTGCCAGCAGTCGCGGGGGGGTGTTCGGGGAGCTGTTTTTT
few | TRBJ1-2 | TRBV2 | . | CASSDWEQGLLKNYGYTF | TGTGCCAGCAGTGATTGGGAGCAGGGTCTTCTCAAAAACTATGGCTACACCTTC
. | TRBJ1-1 | TRBV20-1 | . | CSARDASKNLGTEAFF | TGCAGTGCTAGAGATGCAAGCAAAAACTTGGGCACTGAAGCTTTCTTT
many | TRBJ1-5 | TRBV7-2 | . | CASSFQGIGNQPQHF | TGTGCCAGCAGCTTCCAGGGGATTGGCAATCAGCCCCAGCATTTT
many | TRBJ2-3 | TRBV11-3 | . | CASSSQGLRTTDTQYF | TGTGCCAGCAGCTCCCAGGGGCTACGGACGACAGATACGCAGTATTTT